The following is a T cell receptor (beta chain) sequence with its context. The PCR contained 60 Vbeta and 13 Jbeta primers. Data came from immunoSEQ multiplex PCR; TCRdb stores just in-frame clones and leaves some out. The sample has fewer than 110,000 clones; 65% to 85% are singletons. This record comes from a study of cytomegalovirus exposure and HLA in healthy donors. Trimming left V 4 bases short and J 3 bases short, with 12 bases between. The CDR3 runs 14 residues. Germline V CDR1 and CDR2: SGHTA, FQGNSA. The chain joins TRBV7-2 to TRBJ2-5; tentatively, D is TRBD1 (6 bases). Sequencing used PBMCs. This clonotype was sampled from a man aged 50 to 59 in good health and CMV-seronegative. The CDR3 region has the DNA TGTGCCAGCAGCTGGGGACAAGACAAAGAGACCCAGTACTTC. This translates into CASSWGQDKETQYF.